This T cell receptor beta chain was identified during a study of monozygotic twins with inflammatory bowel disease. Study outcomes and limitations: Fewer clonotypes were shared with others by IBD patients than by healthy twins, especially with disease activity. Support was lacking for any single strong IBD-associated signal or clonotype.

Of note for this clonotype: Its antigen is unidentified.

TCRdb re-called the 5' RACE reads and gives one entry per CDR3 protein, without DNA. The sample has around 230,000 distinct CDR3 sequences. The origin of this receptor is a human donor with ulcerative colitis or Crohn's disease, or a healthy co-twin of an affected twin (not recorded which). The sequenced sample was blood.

CDR3 residues: CASSARDSEQFF. The chain uses TRBV5-8 and TRBJ2-1; the D call of TRBD1 rests on TCRdb alone, since no DNA is present to check it. The length of the CDR3 is 12 residues. The germline CDR1 and CDR2 sequences are SGHTS and YDEGEE.